This T cell receptor beta chain was sequenced during a study of response to subunit inactivated influenza vaccine. Germline CDR1 GTSNPN, CDR2 SVGIG (reference sequence). Between the trimmed V and J ends, which lost 3 bases and 7 bases, there was a span of 12 bases. The CDR3 has 12 amino acids. A single record per CDR3 protein comes from TCRdb applying MiXCR to the RT-PCR reads. The sample carries roughly 540,000 distinct CDR3 sequences, roughly 23% recorded once. This sample was also put to use in a study of T cells expressing NK-cell markers. As reported in that work: The authors made TCR beta cDNA libraries by 5'RACE template switching. This switching added a universal primer site and UMIs. The authors derived TCR beta repertoires from sorted CD3+CD56+NKG2C+, CD3+CD56+NKG2C- and CD3+CD56-NKG2C+ T cells. HCMV serostatus: seven of eight sequenced donors positive, one negative. Of the CD8+ T cell pool in about 6 donors, roughly 1.0-8% was accounted for by dominant NKG2C+ clonotypes. Whether expanded NKG2C+ T cell clones recognized HCMV stayed uncertain.

Specimen: CD4+ T cells sorted from PBMCs, collected 11 to 12 days after vaccination. The clonotype originates from a man aged 50 or older who received an inactivated influenza vaccine. The genes are TRBV30 and TRBJ2-5; tentative D call: TRBD1 (7 bases). CDR3 nucleotides: TGTGCCTGGAGAGGGCAGGGGGGGACCCAGTACTTC. The encoded protein is CAWRGQGGTQYF.